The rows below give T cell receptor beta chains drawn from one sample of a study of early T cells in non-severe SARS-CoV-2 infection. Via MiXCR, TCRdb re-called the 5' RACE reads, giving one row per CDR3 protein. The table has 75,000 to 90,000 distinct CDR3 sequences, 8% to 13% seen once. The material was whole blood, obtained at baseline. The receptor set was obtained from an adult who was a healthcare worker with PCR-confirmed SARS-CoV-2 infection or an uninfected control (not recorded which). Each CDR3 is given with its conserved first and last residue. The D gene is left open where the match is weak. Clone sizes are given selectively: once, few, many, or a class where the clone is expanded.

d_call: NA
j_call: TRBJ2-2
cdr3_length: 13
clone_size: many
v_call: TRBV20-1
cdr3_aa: CSAVGLGTGELFF
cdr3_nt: TGCAGTGCCGTTGGACTCGGGACCGGGGAGCTGTTTTTT

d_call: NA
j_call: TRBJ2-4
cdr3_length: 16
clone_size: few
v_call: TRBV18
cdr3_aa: CASSPVSASAKNIQYF
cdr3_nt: TGTGCCAGCTCACCTGTATCAGCGTCAGCCAAAAACATTCAGTACTTC

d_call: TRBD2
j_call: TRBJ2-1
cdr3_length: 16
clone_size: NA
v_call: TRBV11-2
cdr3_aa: CASSQEVTSGNNEQFF
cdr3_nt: TGTGCCAGCAGCCAAGAGGTGACTAGCGGGAACAATGAGCAGTTCTTC

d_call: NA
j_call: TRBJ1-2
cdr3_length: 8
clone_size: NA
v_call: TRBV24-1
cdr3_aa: CATRGYTF
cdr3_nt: TGTGCCACCAGAGGCTACACCTTC

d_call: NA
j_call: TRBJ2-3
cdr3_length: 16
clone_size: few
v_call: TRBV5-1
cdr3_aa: CASSRVINPDTDTQYF
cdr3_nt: TGCGCCAGCAGCCGGGTCATCAATCCGGACACAGATACGCAGTATTTT

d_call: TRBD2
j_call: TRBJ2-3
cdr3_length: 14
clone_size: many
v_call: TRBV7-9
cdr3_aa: CASSPSGGTDTQYF
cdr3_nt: TGTGCCAGCAGCCCTAGCGGGGGCACAGATACGCAGTATTTT

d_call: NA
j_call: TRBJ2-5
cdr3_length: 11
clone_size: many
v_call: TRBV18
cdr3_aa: CASSDLETQYF
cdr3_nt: TGTGCCAGCTCAGACTTGGAGACCCAGTACTTC

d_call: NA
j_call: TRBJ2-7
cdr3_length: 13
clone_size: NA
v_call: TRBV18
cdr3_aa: CASSIDRNYEQYF
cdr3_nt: TGTGCCAGCTCAATAGACAGGAATTACGAGCAGTACTTC

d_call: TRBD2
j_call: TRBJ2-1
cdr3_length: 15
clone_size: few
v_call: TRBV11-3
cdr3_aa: CASSSTVTSGSEQFF
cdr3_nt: TGTGCCAGCAGCTCCACCGTGACTAGCGGGAGCGAGCAGTTCTTC

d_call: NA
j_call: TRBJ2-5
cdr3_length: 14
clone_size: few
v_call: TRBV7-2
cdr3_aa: CASSLVGNGETQYF
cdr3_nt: TGTGCCAGCAGCTTAGTAGGGAACGGAGAGACCCAGTACTTC

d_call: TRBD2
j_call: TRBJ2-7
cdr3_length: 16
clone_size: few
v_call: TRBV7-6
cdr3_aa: CASSANPGTSGYEQYF
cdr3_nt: TGTGCCAGCAGCGCCAACCCCGGGACTAGCGGTTACGAGCAGTACTTC

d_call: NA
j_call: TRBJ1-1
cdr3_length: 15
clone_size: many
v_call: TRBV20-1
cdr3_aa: CSASSSTGSNTEAFF
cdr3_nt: TGCAGTGCTAGCTCTAGCACGGGCTCGAACACTGAAGCTTTCTTT

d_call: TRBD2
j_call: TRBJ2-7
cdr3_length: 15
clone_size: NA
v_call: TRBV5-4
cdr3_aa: CASSLVGTSSYEQYF
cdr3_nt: TGTGCCAGCAGCTTGGTAGGGACTAGCTCCTACGAGCAGTACTTC

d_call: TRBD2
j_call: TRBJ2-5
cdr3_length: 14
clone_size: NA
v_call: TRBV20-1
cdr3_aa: CSARRTSRMETQYF
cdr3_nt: TGCAGTGCTAGAAGGACTAGCAGAATGGAGACCCAGTACTTC

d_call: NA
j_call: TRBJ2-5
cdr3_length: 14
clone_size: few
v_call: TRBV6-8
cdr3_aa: CASSYSRGQETQYF
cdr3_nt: TGTGCCAGCAGTTACAGCAGGGGCCAAGAGACCCAGTACTTC

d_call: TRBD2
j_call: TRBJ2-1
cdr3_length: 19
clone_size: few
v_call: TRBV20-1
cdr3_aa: CSALGRGGLAGVLYNEQFF
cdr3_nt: TGCAGTGCCCTGGGCCGGGGGGGACTAGCGGGAGTTCTCTACAATGAGCAGTTCTTC

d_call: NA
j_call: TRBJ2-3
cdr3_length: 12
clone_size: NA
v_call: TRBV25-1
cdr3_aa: CASSESVYTQYF
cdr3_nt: TGTGCCAGCAGTGAGAGCGTCTATACGCAGTATTTT

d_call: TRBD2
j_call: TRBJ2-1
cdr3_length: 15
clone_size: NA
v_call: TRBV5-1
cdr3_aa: CASGAGGPFLNEQFF
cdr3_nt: TGCGCCAGCGGGGCGGGAGGGCCGTTTCTTAATGAGCAGTTCTTC

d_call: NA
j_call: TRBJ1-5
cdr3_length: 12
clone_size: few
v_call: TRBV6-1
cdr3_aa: CASTPGHQPQHF
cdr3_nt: TGTGCCAGCACCCCGGGACATCAGCCCCAGCATTTT

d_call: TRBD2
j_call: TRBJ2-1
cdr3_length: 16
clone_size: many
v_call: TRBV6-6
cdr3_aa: CASRRSLGLAGGEQFF
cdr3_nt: TGTGCCAGCAGAAGGTCCCTCGGACTAGCGGGAGGGGAGCAGTTCTTC

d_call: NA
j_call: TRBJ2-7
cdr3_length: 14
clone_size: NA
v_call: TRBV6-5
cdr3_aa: CASSYDPSSYEQYF
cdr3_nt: TGTGCCAGCAGTTACGACCCAAGCTCCTACGAGCAGTACTTC

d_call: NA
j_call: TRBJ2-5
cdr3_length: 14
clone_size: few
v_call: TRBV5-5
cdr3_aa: CASSPGQFQETQYF
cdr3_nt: TGTGCCAGCAGCCCAGGACAGTTCCAAGAGACCCAGTACTTC

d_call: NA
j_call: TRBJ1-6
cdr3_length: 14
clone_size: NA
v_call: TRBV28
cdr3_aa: CASKPGPIHSPLHF
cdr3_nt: TGTGCCAGCAAGCCGGGTCCGATTCATTCACCCCTCCACTTT

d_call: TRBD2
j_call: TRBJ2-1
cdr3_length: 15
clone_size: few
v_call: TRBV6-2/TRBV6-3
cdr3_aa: CASSYPGLAGLEQFF
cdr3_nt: TGTGCCAGCAGTTACCCGGGACTAGCGGGACTTGAGCAGTTCTTC